What follows are 23 T cell receptor beta chains derived from one specimen sequenced in a study of shared clonotypes between healthy human individuals. Assay used: immunoSEQ multiplex PCR; TCRdb lists only in-frame clones, some missing. The data hold over a million clones, with 65% to 80% observed a single time. Sequenced material: memory CD4+ T cells sorted from blood. Subset denoted: CD45RA-negative fraction. All receptors come from a man aged 18 to 35 in good health.

This chain uses TRBV7-3 with TRBJ1-3; D gene uncertain. CDR3 length: 15 amino acids. Germline V lookup: CDR1 SGHTA, CDR2 FQGTGA. Trimming cost V 6 bases and J 0 bases, with 12 bases left between them. CDR3 region: CASSPESSSGNTIYF. In DNA, the CDR3 is TGTGCCAGCAGTCCCGAGAGCTCCTCTGGAAACACCATATATTTT. Based on the CDR3 plus reference TRBV7-3 and TRBJ1-3, the full variable domain is GAGVSQTPSNKVTEKGKYVELRCDPISGHTALYWYRQSLGQGPEFLIYFQGTGAADDSGLPNDRFFAVRPEGSVSTLKIQRTERGDSAVYLCASSPESSSGNTIYFGEGSWLTVV.

CDR3: CASSPGTGGREQYF. The CDR3 coding sequence is TGTGCCAGCAGTCCAGGGACAGGGGGGAGGGAGCAGTACTTC. The V call is TRBV28, the J call TRBJ2-7; 11 nucleotides agree with TRBD1. The J segment lost 7 bases and the V segment lost 5 bases, leaving 7 bases of the junction unmatched. The germline V gene has CDR1 MDHEN and CDR2 SYDVKM. The CDR3 is 14 residues long.

The gene calls are TRBV6-6 and TRBJ1-2, with a possible D match to TRBD1 (5 bases). Germline V gene sequence: CDR1 MNHNY, CDR2 SVGAGI (reference sequence). Trimming stripped 0 bases from V and 10 bases from J, with 15 bases between. CDR3 length: 14 residues. CDR3 in amino acids: CASSYSGHILDYTF. The CDR3 DNA reads TGTGCCAGCAGTTACTCCGGACACATCCTCGACTACACCTTC.

The chain is built from TRBV28 and TRBJ2-4, with TRBD1 matching over 8 bases. This CDR3 has 15 amino acids. The V gene end was trimmed by 2 bases and the J gene end by 1 base; junction bases not matched to a gene: 1. CDR1 is MDHEN and CDR2 is SYDVKM in the germline V gene. The CDR3 here is CASSLAGGAKNIQYF. The CDR3 DNA is TGTGCCAGCAGTTTAGCAGGGGGCGCCAAAAACATTCAGTACTTC.

Concerning this clone: Other DNA sequences in the same sample also yield this CDR3. The chain combines TRBV6-5 with TRBJ1-3, with D possibly being TRBD1 (5 bases). The V end was cut by 6 bases, the J end by 2 bases, with 14 bases between. Germline CDR1 reads MNHEY; CDR2 reads SVGAGI. The CDR3 is made up of 15 amino acids. CDR3 in DNA: TGTGCCAGCAGGCGCAGTGGGGGGGCTGGAAACACCATATATTTT. Its protein product is CASRRSGGAGNTIYF.

The sample holds a few counts of this clone. The chain links TRBV9 to TRBJ2-5, with no clear D. Between the trimmed V and J ends, which lost 3 bases and 2 bases, there was a span of 11 bases. The CDR3 consists of 14 residues. The germline V gene encodes CDR1 SGDLS and CDR2 YYNGEE. The chain's CDR3 is CASSEQPNQETQYF. The CDR3 DNA follows: TGTGCCAGCAGCGAGCAACCGAATCAAGAGACCCAGTACTTC.

The chain joins TRBV9 to TRBJ2-7, with D tentatively TRBD1 or TRBD2 (6 bases each). Trimming shortened V by 4 bases and J by 7 bases, and 18 bases separated the two germline ends. This CDR3 is built from 14 residues. Looked up from germline, CDR1 is SGDLS and CDR2 is YYNGEE. Here the CDR3 DNA reads TGTGCCAGCAGCCCCAATACGGGGGCCGGGGAGCAGTACTTC. Encoded protein: CASSPNTGAGEQYF.

The V call is TRBV29-1, the J call TRBJ1-4; D is ambiguous. This CDR3 is 10 amino acids long. Germline V gene sequence: CDR1 SQVTM, CDR2 ANQGSEA. Trimming shortened V by 5 bases and J by 5 bases, and 3 bases separated the two germline ends. CDR3 protein: CSVRNEKLFF. In DNA, the CDR3 is TGCAGCGTTAGGAATGAAAAACTGTTTTTT.

The rearrangement joins TRBV4-3 to TRBJ2-1; TRBD2 aligns across 13 bases. Germline loops: CDR1 LGHNA, CDR2 YSLEER. V dropped 7 bases and J dropped 6; count of bases not matched to a gene: 6. The CDR3 sequence is 15 residues long. CDR3 in amino acids: CASNTGTSGINEQFF. The CDR3 coding sequence is TGCGCCAGCAACACCGGGACTAGCGGGATCAATGAGCAGTTCTTC.

This rearrangement joins TRBV12-5 to TRBJ2-3; D might be TRBD1 or TRBD2, each matching 5 bases. The CDR3 extends over 14 amino acids. CDR1 LGHNT and CDR2 FRNRAP come from the germline V gene. The V gene lost 6 bases and the J gene lost 5 bases, with 15 bases spanning the gap. CDR3 DNA sequence: TGTGCTAGTGGCTCCCGGGGCCTCGGAGATACGCAGTATTTT. It codes for CASGSRGLGDTQYF. The whole variable domain, filled in from reference TRBV12-5 and TRBJ2-3, reads DARVTQTPRHKVTEMGQEVTMRCQPILGHNTVFWYRQTMMQGLELLAYFRNRAPLDDSGMPKDRFSAEMPDATLATLKIQPSEPRDSAVYFCASGSRGLGDTQYFGPGTRLTVL.

V gene TRBV11-2 combines with J gene TRBJ2-5; D gene unclear. With 3 bases removed from V and 5 bases from J, the gap between germline ends came to 19 bases. Germline V gene sequence: CDR1 SGHAT, CDR2 FQNNGV. The CDR3 length is 16 residues. CDR3 in DNA: TGTGCCAGCAGCTTCCACTTGATCCAGTCCGGGGAGACCCAGTACTTC. Translation: CASSFHLIQSGETQYF.

In regard to this clone: The same CDR3 can be traced to other DNA sequences in this sample. The V gene is TRBV18, the J gene TRBJ2-5; TRBD2 might be the D (6 bases). This CDR3 has 14 amino acids. V dropped 0 bases and J dropped 1 base, with 6 bases sitting between them. CDR1 KGHSH and CDR2 LQKENI come from the germline V gene. For the CDR3, the DNA is TGTGCCAGCTCACCACCGGGACTCCAAGAGACCCAGTACTTC. Residues: CASSPPGLQETQYF.

A few counts support this clone. DNA for the CDR3: TGCGCCAGCAGCTTAGTAACAGGATTTATTACCTTC. Translated: CASSLVTGFITF. The chain has TRBV5-1 and TRBJ1-2; tentative D call: TRBD1 (5 bases). This CDR3 has 12 residues. Looked up from germline, CDR1 is SGHRS and CDR2 is YFSETQ. The V gene lost 2 bases and the J gene lost 14 bases, with 16 bases spanning the gap.

This chain connects TRBV7-8 to TRBJ1-4, with 10 bases fitting TRBD1. CDR3 size: 16 residues. CDR1 SGHVS and CDR2 FQNEAQ come from the germline V gene. V gave up 2 bases and J gave up 8 bases; unmatched junction bases: 8. The CDR3 spells CASSLNRGQGTEKLFF. CDR3 DNA sequence: TGTGCCAGCAGCTTAAACCGGGGACAGGGGACCGAAAAACTGTTTTTT.

There are a few counts of this clone. The chain couples TRBV28 to TRBJ1-2, with TRBD1 matching over 9 bases. Germline loops: CDR1 MDHEN, CDR2 SYDVKM. Trimming took 6 bases from V and 6 from J; bases not matched to a gene: 5. This CDR3 is built from 13 residues. Written as DNA, the CDR3 is TGTGCCAGCAGGGGACAGGGAGTGGATGGCTACACCTTC. This encodes CASRGQGVDGYTF.

The chain has TRBV5-4 and TRBJ2-3; TRBD2 agrees at 14 bases. Per germline, CDR1 SGHNT and CDR2 YYREEE (reference sequence). There are 18 residues in the CDR3. V gave up 6 bases and J gave up 2 bases; unmatched junction bases: 11. For the CDR3, the DNA is TGTGCCAGCACGGAGACTAGCGGGGGGGCGAATCCCACAGATACGCAGTATTTT. Its translation: CASTETSGGANPTDTQYF.

This clone showed up many times. The J gene is TRBJ2-6, the V gene TRBV6-5; tentatively, D is TRBD2 (6 bases). Trimming cost V 3 bases and J 7 bases, with 10 bases left between them. The CDR3 has 14 amino acids. CDR1 and CDR2 from the germline V gene are MNHEY and SVGAGI. In nucleotides, the CDR3 is TGTGCCAGCAGTTATAGGGACTTAGCCAACGTCCTGACTTTC. This sequence encodes CASSYRDLANVLTF.

This chain links TRBV4-3 with TRBJ1-2; 9 nucleotides agree with TRBD1. The CDR3 covers 16 residues. The germline CDR1 and CDR2 sequences are LGHNA and YSLEER. V lost 5 bases and J lost 8; bases outside the gene matches: 15. The CDR3 loop reads CASSSEAGQGLGGYTF. CDR3 coding DNA: TGCGCCAGCAGCTCCGAAGCAGGACAGGGGCTGGGCGGCTACACCTTC.

The chain carries TRBV7-2 and TRBJ2-2; TRBD2 matches 9 bases. The CDR3 has 17 residues. Germline values: CDR1 SGHTA, CDR2 FQGNSA. V trimming: 1 base; J trimming: 5 bases; junction bases outside the gene matches: 8. CDR3 loop: CASSLVGATSGTGELFF. The DNA of the CDR3 is TGTGCCAGCAGCTTAGTTGGAGCGACTAGCGGAACCGGGGAGCTGTTTTTT.

The rearrangement uses TRBV5-4 and TRBJ2-1; D is possibly TRBD2 (5 bases). The CDR3 contains 13 residues. With 2 bases removed from V and 6 bases from J, the gap between germline ends came to 9 bases. CDR1 is SGHNT and CDR2 is YYREEE in the germline V gene (reference sequence). The CDR3 DNA follows: TGTGCCAGCAGCTTCCCCAGCGGCAATGAGCAGTTCTTC. Translated: CASSFPSGNEQFF.

This clone has more than one count but fewer than ten. The chain joins TRBV29-1 to TRBJ1-1; D not resolved. This CDR3 is built from 12 residues. V was trimmed by 7 bases and J by 1 base, leaving 10 bases between them. The germline gives CDR1 SQVTM, CDR2 ANQGSEA. The CDR3 is CSATDGNTEAFF. The CDR3 bases are TGCAGCGCTACGGACGGGAACACTGAAGCTTTCTTT.

Of note for this clone: In the same sample, other DNA sequences code for this CDR3. The rearrangement uses TRBV6-5 and TRBJ2-7, with no clear D. This CDR3 comprises 13 residues. The V and J ends lost 2 bases and 2 bases respectively, with 7 bases between them. Germline CDR1 reads MNHEY; CDR2 reads SVGAGI. Here the CDR3 reads CASSYGTTYEQYF. The DNA of the CDR3 is TGTGCCAGCAGTTACGGCACAACCTACGAGCAGTACTTC.

The V call is TRBV7-2, the J call TRBJ1-1; 7 bases are shared with TRBD1. CDR1 is SGHTA, CDR2 FQGNSA, per germline. Losses at the gene ends were 5 bases for V and 14 bases for J; bases not matched to a gene: 8. CDR3 length: 11 amino acids. CDR3: CASSPTGSWFF. The CDR3 DNA reads as TGTGCCAGCAGCCCGACAGGGTCCTGGTTCTTT.